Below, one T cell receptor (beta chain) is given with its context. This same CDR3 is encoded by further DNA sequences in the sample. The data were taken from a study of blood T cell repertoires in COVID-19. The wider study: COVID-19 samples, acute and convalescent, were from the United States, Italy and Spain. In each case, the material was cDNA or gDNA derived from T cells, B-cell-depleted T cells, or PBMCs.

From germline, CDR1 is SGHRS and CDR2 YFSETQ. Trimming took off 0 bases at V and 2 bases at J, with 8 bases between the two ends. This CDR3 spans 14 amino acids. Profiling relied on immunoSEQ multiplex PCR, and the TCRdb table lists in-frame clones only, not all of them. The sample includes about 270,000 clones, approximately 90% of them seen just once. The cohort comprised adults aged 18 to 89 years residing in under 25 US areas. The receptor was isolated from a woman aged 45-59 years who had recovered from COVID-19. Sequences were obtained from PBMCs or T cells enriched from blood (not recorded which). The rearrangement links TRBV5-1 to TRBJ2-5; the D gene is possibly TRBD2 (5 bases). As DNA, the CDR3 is TGCGCCAGCAGCTTGGTTGGAGGTCAAGAGACCCAGTACTTC. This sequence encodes CASSLVGGQETQYF.